The rows below give T cell receptor beta chains drawn from one sample of a study of cytomegalovirus exposure and HLA in healthy donors. Repertoires were generated with immunoSEQ multiplex PCR, while TCRdb's copy carries only in-frame clones and drops some. The top ten clones hold about 1.6% of a sample with 180,000 or so clones, less than 80% of them seen once. The sequenced material came from PBMCs. These receptors came from a man aged 18 to 29 in good health and CMV-seronegative. CDR3s include the opening cysteine and the closing phenylalanine or tryptophan. D genes are given only for firm matches. Clone sizes are given selectively: once, few, many, or a class where the clone is expanded.

D	V	size	J	CDR3	DNA
TRBD1	TRBV10-1	-	TRBJ2-2	CASSESDTKGQGDGGANTGELFF	TGCGCCAGCAGTGAGTCTGACACAAAGGGACAGGGCGATGGAGGAGCGAACACCGGGGAGCTGTTTTTT
-	TRBV5-1	-	TRBJ2-5	CASSLMSKETQYF	TGCGCCAGCAGCTTGATGTCTAAAGAGACCCAGTACTTC
TRBD2	TRBV10-3	-	TRBJ2-3	CAISASGTTDTQYF	TGTGCCATCAGCGCTAGCGGGACCACAGATACGCAGTATTTT
-	TRBV15	once	TRBJ1-4	CATSREVVATNEKLFF	TGTGCCACCAGCAGAGAGGTAGTAGCAACTAATGAAAAACTGTTTTTT
TRBD1	TRBV29-1	-	TRBJ1-1	CSVEDSTGGWSTEAFF	TGCAGCGTTGAAGATAGCACAGGGGGCTGGAGCACTGAAGCTTTCTTT
-	TRBV7-3	-	TRBJ1-4	CASSPGGSGEKLFF	TGTGCCAGCAGCCCCGGCGGGTCGGGCGAAAAACTGTTTTTT
-	TRBV6-5	-	TRBJ2-7	CASSYSSSYEQYF	TGTGCCAGCAGTTACTCTTCGAGCTACGAGCAGTACTTC
-	TRBV19	-	TRBJ1-3	CASTSDSGNTIYF	TGTGCCAGTACCTCGGACAGTGGAAACACCATATATTTT
TRBD2	TRBV25-1	-	TRBJ2-5	CASSDWGGMGQETQYF	TGTGCCAGCAGTGATTGGGGGGGTATGGGCCAAGAGACCCAGTACTTC
TRBD2	TRBV2	-	TRBJ2-1	CASKGGTSGSYEQFF	TGTGCCAGCAAGGGGGGGACTAGCGGGAGTTATGAGCAGTTCTTC
-	TRBV4-1	-	TRBJ2-2	CASSQVLQAAGAELFF	TGCGCCAGCAGCCAAGTATTGCAAGCCGCTGGAGCGGAGCTGTTTTTT
TRBD1	TRBV7-2	-	TRBJ1-2	CASSTQGFGYTF	TGTGCCAGCAGCACACAGGGGTTTGGCTACACCTTC
-	TRBV9	-	TRBJ2-2	CASSQGQSGELFF	TGTGCCAGCAGCCAAGGACAGTCGGGCGAGCTGTTTTTT
-	TRBV4-2	few	TRBJ2-2	CASSLTPNTGELFF	TGTGCCAGCAGCCTGACACCGAACACCGGGGAGCTGTTTTTT
-	TRBV4-1	-	TRBJ1-2	CASSQVADSNYGYTF	TGCGCCAGCAGCCAAGTAGCCGACAGTAACTATGGCTACACCTTC
-	TRBV27	-	TRBJ2-2	CASSFPRGELFF	TGTGCCAGCAGTTTCCCACGGGGGGAGCTGTTTTTT
TRBD1	TRBV29-1	-	TRBJ1-1	CSADSGGEAEAFF	TGCAGCGCCGATTCAGGGGGCGAGGCTGAAGCTTTCTTT
TRBD1	TRBV2	-	TRBJ1-5	CASRGGQGSGRPQHF	TGTGCCAGCAGGGGCGGACAGGGAAGTGGCCGGCCCCAGCATTTT
TRBD1	TRBV13	-	TRBJ1-5	CASSRRTGQYQPQHF	TGTGCCAGCAGCCGCCGGACAGGGCAGTACCAGCCCCAGCATTTT
TRBD2	TRBV2	-	TRBJ2-1	CASSQEQRGALFF	TGTGCCAGCAGCCAAGAGCAGCGGGGGGCATTGTTCTTC